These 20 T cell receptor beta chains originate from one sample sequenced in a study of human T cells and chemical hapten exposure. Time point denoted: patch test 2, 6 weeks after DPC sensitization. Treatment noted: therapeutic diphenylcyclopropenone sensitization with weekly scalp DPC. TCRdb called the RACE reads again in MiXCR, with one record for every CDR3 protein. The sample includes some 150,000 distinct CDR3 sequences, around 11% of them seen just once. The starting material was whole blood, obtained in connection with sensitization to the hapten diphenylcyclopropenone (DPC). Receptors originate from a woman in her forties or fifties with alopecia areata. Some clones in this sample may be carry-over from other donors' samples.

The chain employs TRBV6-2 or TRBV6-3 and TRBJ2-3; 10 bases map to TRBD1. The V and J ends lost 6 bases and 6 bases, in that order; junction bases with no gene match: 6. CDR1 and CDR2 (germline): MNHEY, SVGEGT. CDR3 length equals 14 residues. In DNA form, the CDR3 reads TGTGCCAGCAGCTCGACAGGGGGCAAGGATACGCAGTATTTT. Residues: CASSSTGGKDTQYF.

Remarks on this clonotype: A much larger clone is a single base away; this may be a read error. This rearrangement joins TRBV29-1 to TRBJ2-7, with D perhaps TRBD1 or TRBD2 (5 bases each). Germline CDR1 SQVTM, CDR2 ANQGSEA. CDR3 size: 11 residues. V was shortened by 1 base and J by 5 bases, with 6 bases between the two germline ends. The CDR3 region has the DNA TGCAGCGTTGAAGGGGACCACGAGCAGTACTTC. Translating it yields CSVEGDHEQYF.

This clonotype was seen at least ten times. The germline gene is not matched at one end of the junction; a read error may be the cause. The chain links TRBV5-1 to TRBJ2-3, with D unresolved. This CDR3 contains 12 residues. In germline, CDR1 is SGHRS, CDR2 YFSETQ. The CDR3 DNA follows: TGTGCCAGCAGCTTAAGCACAGATACGCAGTATTTT. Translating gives CASSLSTDTQYF.

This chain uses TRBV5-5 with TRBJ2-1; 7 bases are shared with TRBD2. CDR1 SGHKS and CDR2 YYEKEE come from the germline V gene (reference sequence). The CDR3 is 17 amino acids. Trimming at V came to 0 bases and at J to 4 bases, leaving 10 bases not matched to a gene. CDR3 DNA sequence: TGTGCCAGCAGCTTGGTTGGCGCGGGAGCGGTTTACAATGAGCAGTTCTTC. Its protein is CASSLVGAGAVYNEQFF.

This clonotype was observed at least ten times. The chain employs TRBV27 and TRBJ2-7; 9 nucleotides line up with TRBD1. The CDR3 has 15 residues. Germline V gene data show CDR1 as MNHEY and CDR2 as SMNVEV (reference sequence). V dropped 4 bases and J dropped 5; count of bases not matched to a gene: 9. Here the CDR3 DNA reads TGTGCCAGCAGTTCCGCGGGGACAGGGTCCCACGAGCAGTACTTC. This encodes CASSSAGTGSHEQYF.

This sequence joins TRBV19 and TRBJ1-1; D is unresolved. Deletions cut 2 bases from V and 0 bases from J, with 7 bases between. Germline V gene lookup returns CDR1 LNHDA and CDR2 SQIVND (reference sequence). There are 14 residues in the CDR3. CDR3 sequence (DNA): TGTGCCAGTAGTATAAGGAACCTGAACACTGAAGCTTTCTTT. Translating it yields CASSIRNLNTEAFF.

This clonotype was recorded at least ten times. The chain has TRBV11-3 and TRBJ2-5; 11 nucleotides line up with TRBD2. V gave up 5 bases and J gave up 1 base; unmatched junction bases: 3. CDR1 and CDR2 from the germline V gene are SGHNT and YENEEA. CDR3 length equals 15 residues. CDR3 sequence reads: CASSPGTSGQETQYF. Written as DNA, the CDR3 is TGTGCCAGCAGCCCCGGGACTAGCGGCCAAGAGACCCAGTACTTC.

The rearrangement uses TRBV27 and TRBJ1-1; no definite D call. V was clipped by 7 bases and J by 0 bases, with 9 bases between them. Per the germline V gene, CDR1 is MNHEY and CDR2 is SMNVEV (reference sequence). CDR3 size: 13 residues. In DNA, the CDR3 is TGTGCCAGCAAAACTACATTGAACACTGAAGCTTTCTTT. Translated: CASKTTLNTEAFF.

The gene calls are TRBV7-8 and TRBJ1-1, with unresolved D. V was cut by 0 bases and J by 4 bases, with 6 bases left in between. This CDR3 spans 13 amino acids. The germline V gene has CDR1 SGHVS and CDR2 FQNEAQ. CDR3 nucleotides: TGTGCCAGCAGCTTAGCCCGGGGCACTGAAGCTTTCTTT. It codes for CASSLARGTEAFF.

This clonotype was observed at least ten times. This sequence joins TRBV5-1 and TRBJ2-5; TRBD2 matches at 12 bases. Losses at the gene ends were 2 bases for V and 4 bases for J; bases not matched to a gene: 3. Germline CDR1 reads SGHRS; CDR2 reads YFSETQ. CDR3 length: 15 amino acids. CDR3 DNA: TGCGCCAGCAGCTTAGGACTAGCGGGAAGAGAGACCCAGTACTTC. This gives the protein CASSLGLAGRETQYF.

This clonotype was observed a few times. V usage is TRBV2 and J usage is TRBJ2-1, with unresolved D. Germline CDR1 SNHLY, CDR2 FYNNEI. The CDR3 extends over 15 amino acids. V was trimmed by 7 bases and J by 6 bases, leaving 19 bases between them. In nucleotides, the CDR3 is TGTGCCAGCAATATGAATGAACTTCTTTTCAATGAGCAGTTCTTC. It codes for CASNMNELLFNEQFF.

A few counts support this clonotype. The CDR3 is CASSQGGSSYNEQFF. The CDR3 DNA follows: TGTGCCAGCAGCCAAGGCGGGAGCTCCTACAATGAGCAGTTCTTC. The chain links TRBV3-1 to TRBJ2-1, with TRBD2 matching 7 bases. Germline-derived CDR1 and CDR2 are LGHDT and YNNKEL (reference sequence). V lost 1 base, J lost 0 bases, and 0 bases stayed unmatched. The CDR3 runs to 15 residues.

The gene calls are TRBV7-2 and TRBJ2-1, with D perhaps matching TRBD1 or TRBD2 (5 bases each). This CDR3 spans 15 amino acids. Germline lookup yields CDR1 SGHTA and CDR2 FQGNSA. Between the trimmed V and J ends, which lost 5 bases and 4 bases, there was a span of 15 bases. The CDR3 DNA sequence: TGTGCCAGCAGCCGGGACCAAGGAAAGTACAATGAGCAGTTCTTC. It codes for CASSRDQGKYNEQFF.

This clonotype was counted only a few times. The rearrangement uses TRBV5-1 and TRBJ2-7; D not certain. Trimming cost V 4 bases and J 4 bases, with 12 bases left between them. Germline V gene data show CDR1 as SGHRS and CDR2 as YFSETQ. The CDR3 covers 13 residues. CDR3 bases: TGCGCCAGCAGCCAAGAACCTCCTTACGAGCAGTACTTC. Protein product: CASSQEPPYEQYF.

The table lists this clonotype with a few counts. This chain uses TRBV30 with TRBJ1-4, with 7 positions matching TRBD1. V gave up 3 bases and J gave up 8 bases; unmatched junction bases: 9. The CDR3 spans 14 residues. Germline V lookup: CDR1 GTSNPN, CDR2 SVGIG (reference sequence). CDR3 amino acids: CAWSYQGGGEKLFF. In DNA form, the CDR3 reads TGTGCCTGGAGCTACCAGGGGGGAGGGGAAAAACTGTTTTTT. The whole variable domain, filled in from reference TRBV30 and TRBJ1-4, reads SQTIHQWPATLVQPVGSPLSLECTVEGTSNPNLYWYRQAAGRGLQLLFYSVGIGQISSEVPQNLSASRPQDRQFILSSKKLLLSDSGFYLCAWSYQGGGEKLFFGSGTQLSVL.

The CDR3 DNA sequence: TGTGCCTGGAGTGAAACCGGGGAGCTGTTTTTT. The encoded protein is CAWSETGELFF. V and J are TRBV30 and TRBJ2-2; D unclear. Germline assignment: CDR1 GTSNPN and CDR2 SVGIG (reference sequence). V was pared by 1 base and J by 5 bases, with 2 bases between. The CDR3 is 11 amino acids.

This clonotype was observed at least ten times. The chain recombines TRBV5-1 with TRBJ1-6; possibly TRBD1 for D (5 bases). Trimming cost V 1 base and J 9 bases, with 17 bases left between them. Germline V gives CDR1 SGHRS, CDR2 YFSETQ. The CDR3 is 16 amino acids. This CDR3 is CASSLNGQGGSSPLHF. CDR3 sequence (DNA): TGCGCCAGCAGCTTGAATGGGCAGGGTGGTAGTTCACCCCTCCACTTT.

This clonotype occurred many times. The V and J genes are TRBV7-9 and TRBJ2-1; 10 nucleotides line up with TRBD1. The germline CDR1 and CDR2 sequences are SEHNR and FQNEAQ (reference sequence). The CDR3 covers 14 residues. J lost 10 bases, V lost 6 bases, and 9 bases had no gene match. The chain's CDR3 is CASREPGQGNEQFF. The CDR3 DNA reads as TGTGCCAGCAGAGAGCCGGGACAGGGGAACGAGCAGTTCTTC.

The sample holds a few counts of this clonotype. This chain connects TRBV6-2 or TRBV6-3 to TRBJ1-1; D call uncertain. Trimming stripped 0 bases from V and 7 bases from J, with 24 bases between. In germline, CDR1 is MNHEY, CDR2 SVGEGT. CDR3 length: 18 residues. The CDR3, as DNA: TGTGCCAGCAGTTACTCGGTTCTTGGCTACCAAGGTCAGGATGAAGCTTTCTTT. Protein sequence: CASSYSVLGYQGQDEAFF.

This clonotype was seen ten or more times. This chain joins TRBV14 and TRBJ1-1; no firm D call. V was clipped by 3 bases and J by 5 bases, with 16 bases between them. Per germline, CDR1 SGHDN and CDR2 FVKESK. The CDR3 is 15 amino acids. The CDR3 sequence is CASSHARALGTEAFF. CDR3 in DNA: TGTGCCAGCAGCCATGCTAGGGCCCTGGGGACTGAAGCTTTCTTT.